This T cell receptor (beta chain) stems from a study of blood T cells in healthy people across ages. Across the study: Template-switching capture recovered about one barcoded beta molecule per two T cells.

Primed by a sample-barcoded 5' primer and a J-beta primer mix, a second PCR proceeded for roughly 7 to 12 cycles. One entry per CDR3 protein results from TCRdb running MiXCR on the 5' RACE reads. This sample carries roughly 800,000 distinct CDR3 sequences, nearly 60% of them seen once, and the ten largest clones take roughly 20%. This clonotype occurred a few times. The CDR3 is 16 residues long. With V trimmed by 0 bases and J by 6 bases, 4 bases remained unmatched. Germline CDR1 and CDR2: SGDLS and YYNGEE. The chain couples TRBV9 to TRBJ2-1, with 12 bases that match TRBD2. The sample consisted of blood. This TCR was recovered from a man aged 30 to 45 in good health. The CDR3 DNA sequence: TGTGCCAGCAGCGTAGAGGTGACTAGCGGGAGCAATGAGCAGTTCTTC. Translating it yields CASSVEVTSGSNEQFF.